This T cell receptor beta chain was recorded in a study of vaccination effects on CD4 cells after COVID-19. Data came from immunoSEQ multiplex PCR; TCRdb stores just in-frame clones and leaves some out. The repertoire has under 25,000 clones, nearly 75% of them found once; the top ten carry approximately 40%. Remarks on this clone: Its cognate antigen is unknown.

Prior to sequencing, the ViraFEST assay stimulated PBMC with viral peptide pools, which expanded the antigen-specific CD4+ T cells. Isolating CD4+ T cells followed approximately 9 days of culture. Confirmation by PCR established that the person had SARS-CoV-2 infection between March and December 2020. The sample was CD4+ T cells from PBMCs cultured with a peptide pool, taken before COVID-19 vaccination. This sequence originates from a human donor who had a prior SARS-CoV-2 infection.

The CDR3 nucleotides are TGCAGCGCTCGCGCCGGGACTACGACCACAGATACGCAGTATTTT. Protein product: CSARAGTTTTDTQYF. This chain links TRBV29-1 with TRBJ2-3; 7 bases line up with TRBD2. From germline, CDR1 is SQVTM and CDR2 ANQGSEA. J lost 2 bases, V lost 7 bases, and 12 bases had no gene match. The CDR3 is 15 residues long.